One T cell receptor beta chain is described in this entry. Its matching antigen is unknown. A much bigger clone sits one base away, suggesting this may be a read error. This CDR3 region has 14 residues. Germline V gene lookup returns CDR1 SGHRS and CDR2 YFSETQ. This entry is derived from a study of response to subunit inactivated influenza vaccine. Study conclusions and caveats: Authors suggested seasonal influenza vaccinations each recruit few new T cells.

A single record per CDR3 protein comes from TCRdb applying MiXCR to the RT-PCR reads. The data hold roughly 710,000 distinct CDR3 sequences, with approximately 14% observed a single time. This chain connects TRBV5-1 to TRBJ2-1; D uncertain. This receptor was identified in a man aged 45-65 years who received an inactivated influenza vaccine. The material sequenced was PBMCs from blood, taken approximately 15 days before vaccination. The CDR3 loop reads CASSPSSLNNEQLF. CDR3 nucleotides: TGCGCCAGCAGCCCTTCCTCGCTAAACAATGAGCAGCTCTTC.